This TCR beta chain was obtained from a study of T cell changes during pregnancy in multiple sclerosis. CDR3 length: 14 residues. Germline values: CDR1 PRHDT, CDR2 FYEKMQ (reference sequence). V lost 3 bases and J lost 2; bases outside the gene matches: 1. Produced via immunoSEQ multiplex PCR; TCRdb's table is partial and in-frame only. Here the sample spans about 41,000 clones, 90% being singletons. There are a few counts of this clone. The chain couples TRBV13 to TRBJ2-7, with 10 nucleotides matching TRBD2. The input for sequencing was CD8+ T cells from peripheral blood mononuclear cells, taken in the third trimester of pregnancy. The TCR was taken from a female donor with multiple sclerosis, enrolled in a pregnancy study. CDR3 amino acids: CASSLTSGPYEQYF. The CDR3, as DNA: TGTGCCAGCAGCTTGACTAGCGGGCCCTACGAGCAGTACTTC.